The next 11 T cell receptor beta chains were all read from a single sample in a study of spatial heterogeneity in lung cancer. Findings and limits, study-wide: Higher tumor mutation counts went along with higher counts of expanded intratumoral alpha and beta TCRs.

The time point denotes: sample taken at primary tumor resection. TCRdb used MiXCR to reprocess the 5' RACE reads, holding one entry per CDR3 protein. The sample lists approximately 6,800 distinct CDR3 sequences, roughly an eighth seen once, with 9.5% to 10% in the top ten. No antigen has been identified for these receptors. The sequenced sample was lung tumor tissue, obtained at surgery. These receptors were collected from a male donor with early-stage non-small cell lung cancer.

Within the sample, this clonotype is medium-sized (0.01 to 0.1%). Since the library was made to target alpha chains, this beta chain is a stray read and its abundance is not meaningful. This chain joins TRBV29-1 and TRBJ2-2; TRBD1 might be the D (5 bases). Trimming left V 5 bases short and J 4 bases short, with 8 bases between. CDR1 is SQVTM, CDR2 ANQGSEA, per germline. The CDR3 runs to 12 residues. Here the CDR3 DNA reads TGCAGCGTTCGCAGGGCCACCGGGGAGCTGTTTTTT. This translates into CSVRRATGELFF.

A remark on this clonotype: This beta chain is a stray sequence in a library constructed for alpha chains; its clone size is not meaningful. The chain couples TRBV24-1 to TRBJ2-2; no definite D call. V lost 9 bases to trimming and J lost 1 base, with 8 bases between them. CDR3 length equals 13 residues. In germline, CDR1 is KGHDR, CDR2 SFDVKD. CDR3 sequence reads: CATSHRNTGELFF. As DNA, the CDR3 is TGTGCCACCTCGCACCGGAACACCGGGGAGCTGTTTTTT.

About this clonotype: Because this beta chain is a stray read in a library intended to capture alpha chains, its abundance should not be given much weight. The chain recombines TRBV6-2 or TRBV6-3 with TRBJ2-7; TRBD2 agrees at 13 bases. Germline V lookup: CDR1 MNHEY, CDR2 SVGEGT. The CDR3 runs 16 residues. After removal of 0 bases from V and 3 bases from J, the junction contained 2 bases not matched to a gene. CDR3 amino acids: CASSYSGLAGDYEQYF. The CDR3 DNA reads TGTGCCAGCAGTTACTCAGGACTAGCGGGAGACTACGAGCAGTACTTC.

By sample share, this clonotype is medium-sized. Since the library was made to target alpha chains, this beta chain is a stray read and its abundance is not meaningful. V usage is TRBV29-1 and J usage is TRBJ2-1; tentative D call: TRBD2 (5 bases). Trimming cost V 3 bases and J 8 bases, with 8 bases left between them. The CDR3 has 11 amino acids. CDR1 is SQVTM and CDR2 is ANQGSEA in the germline V gene. CDR3: CSVERAYEQFF. The DNA of the CDR3 is TGCAGCGTTGAGAGGGCATATGAGCAGTTCTTC.

Notes on this clonotype: A library prepared for alpha chains yielded this beta chain as an off-target read; its size is of little meaning. The chain uses TRBV4-3 and TRBJ2-3; D is undetermined. Germline assignment: CDR1 LGHNA and CDR2 YSLEER. Trimming cost V 6 bases and J 2 bases, with 9 bases left between them. CDR3 length equals 13 residues. The CDR3 here is CASRGQSTDTQYF. Written as DNA, the CDR3 is TGCGCCAGCAGGGGCCAGTCCACAGATACGCAGTATTTT.

By sample fraction, this clonotype is medium-sized. Found in a library prepared for alpha chains, this beta chain is an off-target read, and its abundance has little meaning. The rearrangement uses TRBV12-3 or TRBV12-4 and TRBJ2-1, with 9 bases fitting TRBD1. The V gene end was trimmed by 6 bases and the J gene end by 6 bases; junction bases not matched to a gene: 9. The CDR3 is made up of 15 amino acids. This CDR3 is CASSLNRGQVNEQFF. Here the CDR3 DNA reads TGTGCCAGCAGCCTCAACAGGGGGCAGGTCAATGAGCAGTTCTTC.

In its sample, this clonotype was seen many times. Found in a library prepared for alpha chains, this beta chain is an off-target read, and its abundance has little meaning. The CDR3 bases are TGCAGTGCCTCTCCCCGGGGCTCCTACGAGCAGTACTTC. This encodes CSASPRGSYEQYF. This sequence joins TRBV20-1 and TRBJ2-7; tentatively, D is TRBD2 (5 bases). The CDR3 is 13 residues long. Trimming took 6 bases from V and 0 from J, leaving 12 bases between them. CDR1 is DFQATT and CDR2 is SNEGSKA in the germline V gene (reference sequence).

This clonotype was counted at least ten times. This beta chain is a stray sequence in a library constructed for alpha chains; its clone size is not meaningful. The rearrangement joins TRBV2 to TRBJ1-2; 8 nucleotides agree with TRBD1. V gave up 6 bases and J gave up 2 bases; unmatched junction bases: 2. There are 13 residues in the CDR3. Germline CDR1 SNHLY, CDR2 FYNNEI. CDR3 coding DNA: TGTGCCAGCAGCGGACAGGGCAACTATGGCTACACCTTC. It yields the protein CASSGQGNYGYTF.

As for this clonotype: The library was built for alpha chains, so this beta chain is an off-target read and its size means little. V usage is TRBV6-6 and J usage is TRBJ2-1; TRBD1 matches 8 bases. The CDR3 has 13 residues. Trimming removed 2 bases from V and 6 bases from J; junction bases left unmatched: 0. Germline V gene sequence: CDR1 MNHNY, CDR2 SVGAGI (reference sequence). The CDR3 region has the DNA TGTGCCAGCAGTTACGACAGGGGCAATGAGCAGTTCTTC. Its protein product is CASSYDRGNEQFF.

This clonotype qualifies as medium-sized. This beta chain is a stray sequence in a library constructed for alpha chains; its clone size is not meaningful. The chain recombines TRBV18 with TRBJ1-5, with TRBD1 identical over 11 bases. The CDR3 has 15 residues. Germline-derived CDR1 and CDR2 are KGHSH and LQKENI. J was trimmed by 2 bases and V by 6 bases; bases with no gene match: 3. The CDR3 DNA is TGTGCCAGCTCTTCGGACAGGGGGCGCAATCAGCCCCAGCATTTT. Translation: CASSSDRGRNQPQHF.

This clonotype was observed a few times. Since it is a stray read in a library aimed at alpha chains, this beta chain has a size that is not meaningful. This rearrangement joins TRBV6-5 to TRBJ2-7; D gene unclear. This CDR3 comprises 15 residues. Germline V gene sequence: CDR1 MNHEY, CDR2 SVGAGI. V was cut by 0 bases and J by 7 bases, with 16 bases left in between. This CDR3 reads CASSYSQVLVEEQYF. The CDR3 coding sequence is TGTGCCAGCAGTTACTCCCAGGTCCTTGTCGAAGAGCAGTACTTC.